This TCR beta chain is drawn from a study of control samples from healthy donors and cancer patients. Some clones are missing from TCRdb's copy, which holds only in-frame ones; the method was immunoSEQ multiplex PCR. Here the sample spans some 30,000 clones, about 85% being singletons. Germline assignment: CDR1 LNHDA and CDR2 SQIVND (reference sequence). V lost 1 base and J lost 5, with 12 bases in between. This CDR3 is 15 amino acids long. The specimen was formalin-fixed, paraffin-embedded tissue. The chain uses TRBV19 and TRBJ1-5; D gene ambiguous. This receptor was obtained from a female donor with melanoma. This CDR3 is CASSIAAEAYQPQHF. The CDR3 bases are TGTGCCAGTAGTATAGCGGCGGAAGCTTATCAGCCCCAGCATTTT.